This entry lists 12 T cell receptor beta chains sequenced from one sample in a study of blood T cell repertoires in COVID-19. Generated by immunoSEQ multiplex PCR, the TCRdb table keeps only in-frame clones and is missing some. The data contain 180,000 or so clones, more than 65% of them singletons. Sample: PBMCs or T cells enriched from blood (not recorded which). The receptors come from a man aged 50 to 60 who had recovered from COVID-19.

The rearrangement uses TRBV9 and TRBJ1-6; TRBD1 agrees at 7 bases. The length of the CDR3 is 15 residues. Germline assignment: CDR1 SGDLS and CDR2 YYNGEE. Losses at the gene ends were 4 bases for V and 8 bases for J; bases not matched to a gene: 9. The CDR3 DNA is TGTGCCAGCAGCCCGGGACAGTCTTTTGATTCACCCCTCCACTTT. Amino acids: CASSPGQSFDSPLHF. The full variable domain, completed using reference TRBV9 and TRBJ1-6, is DSGVTQTPKHLITATGQRVTLRCSPRSGDLSVYWYQQSLDQGLQFLIQYYNGEERAKGNILERFSAQQFPDLHSELNLSSLELGDSALYFCASSPGQSFDSPLHFGNGTRLTVT.

The table lists this clone with a few counts. This sequence joins TRBV7-9 and TRBJ2-2; D is unclear. V was shortened by 8 bases and J by 7 bases, with 14 bases between the two germline ends. Germline CDR1 SEHNR, CDR2 FQNEAQ (reference sequence). CDR3 length: 13 amino acids. Written as DNA, the CDR3 is TGTGCCAGCCGCGACTCTGGTGACGGGGAGCTGTTTTTT. Translated, it gives CASRDSGDGELFF.

A few counts support this clone. The chain links TRBV28 to TRBJ1-1, with TRBD1 matching over 8 bases. The CDR3 consists of 12 residues. Per germline, CDR1 MDHEN and CDR2 SYDVKM. The V segment lost 6 bases and the J segment 7 bases; nucleotides outside the gene matches: 4. DNA for the CDR3: TGTGCCAGCAGCCAGGGGGCCCTTGAAGCTTTCTTT. This encodes CASSQGALEAFF.

The chain has TRBV18 and TRBJ1-2; 12 positions match TRBD1. V lost 2 bases and J lost 2; bases outside the gene matches: 6. This CDR3 is 17 amino acids long. Germline CDR1 KGHSH, CDR2 LQKENI. CDR3 region: CASSPNAGTGGNYGYTF. The CDR3 DNA follows: TGTGCCAGCTCACCAAATGCCGGGACAGGGGGCAACTATGGCTACACCTTC.

J is TRBJ2-7 and V is TRBV7-2; 11 bases fit TRBD2. Germline V gene sequence: CDR1 SGHTA, CDR2 FQGNSA. This CDR3 has 18 residues. V was clipped by 1 base and J by 0 bases; unmatched bases: 8. The CDR3 nucleotides read TGTGCCAGCAGCTTAGATAGGCTAGCGGGAGGTAGCTCCTACGAGCAGTACTTC. Its translation is CASSLDRLAGGSSYEQYF.

This rearrangement joins TRBV9 to TRBJ2-1; 11 bases are a match to TRBD2. Germline V gene lookup returns CDR1 SGDLS and CDR2 YYNGEE. There are 19 residues in the CDR3. The V gene end was trimmed by 0 bases and the J gene end by 4 bases; junction bases not matched to a gene: 12. CDR3 residues: CASSVVGDIAGGLYNEQFF. CDR3 coding DNA: TGTGCCAGCAGCGTAGTAGGAGACATAGCGGGAGGGCTATACAATGAGCAGTTCTTC.

This clone was detected only once. The CDR3 DNA is TGTGCCAGCAGTCTTCAAGCGCGGACAGGGTCGTACGAGCAGTACTTC. This encodes CASSLQARTGSYEQYF. The chain has TRBV27 and TRBJ2-7; 8 bases agree with TRBD1. Losses at the gene ends were 5 bases for V and 4 bases for J; bases not matched to a gene: 13. The CDR3 spans 16 residues. From germline, CDR1 is MNHEY and CDR2 SMNVEV (reference sequence).

DNA for the CDR3: TGTGCCAGTAAAGGGGACTTTGGTCGCCAGAGCACCGGGGAGCTGTTTTTT. It encodes CASKGDFGRQSTGELFF. The chain uses TRBV19 and TRBJ2-2, with D perhaps matching TRBD2 (6 bases). The CDR3 has 17 residues. The germline V and J ends were trimmed by 7 bases and 4 bases, with 22 bases remaining between them. Germline V CDR1 and CDR2: LNHDA, SQIVND (reference sequence).

The rearrangement uses TRBV27 and TRBJ2-7, with 9 bases aligning to TRBD2. Germline CDR1 reads MNHEY; CDR2 reads SMNVEV (reference sequence). This CDR3 spans 17 amino acids. Trimming at V came to 2 bases and at J to 4 bases, leaving 12 bases not matched to a gene. The CDR3: CASSLADVRGGPYEQYF. The CDR3 DNA follows: TGTGCCAGCAGTTTAGCCGACGTGCGGGGGGGCCCGTACGAGCAGTACTTC.

The V call is TRBV27, the J call TRBJ2-7; D might be TRBD1 (6 bases). The CDR3 contains 15 residues. Trimming took off 2 bases at V and 1 base at J, with 12 bases between the two ends. In germline, CDR1 is MNHEY, CDR2 SMNVEV (reference sequence). CDR3 in DNA: TGTGCCAGCAGTTTAGTTACAGGGTCATCCTACGAGCAGTACTTC. Protein product: CASSLVTGSSYEQYF.

This chain connects TRBV5-1 to TRBJ1-1; D might be TRBD1 (5 bases). The CDR3 is 14 residues long. Germline CDR1 is SGHRS and CDR2 is YFSETQ. V was cut by 6 bases and J by 7 bases, with 19 bases left in between. The CDR3: CASTPVQGGNEAFF. The CDR3 DNA reads as TGCGCCAGCACCCCTGTTCAGGGCGGTAATGAAGCTTTCTTT.

This chain connects TRBV5-1 to TRBJ1-5, with a tentative D call TRBD1 (6 bases). V lost 5 bases, J lost 5 bases, and 11 bases lay in between. The CDR3 contains 13 residues. Per germline, CDR1 SGHRS and CDR2 YFSETQ. CDR3 sequence reads: CASRIAGDQPQHF. The CDR3 nucleotides are TGCGCCAGCAGAATCGCAGGGGATCAGCCCCAGCATTTT.